This passage covers 15 T cell receptor beta chains from one sample sequenced in a study of blood T cell repertoires in COVID-19. Profiling relied on immunoSEQ multiplex PCR, and the TCRdb table lists in-frame clones only, not all of them. Of about 230,000 clones listed, around 80% are singletons. The sequencing sample was made of peripheral blood. These receptors all stem from a man aged 35-49 years who had recovered from COVID-19.

The chain recombines TRBV5-6 with TRBJ2-7; perhaps TRBD2 as D (6 bases). Germline lookup yields CDR1 SGHDT and CDR2 YYEEEE. CDR3 length equals 15 residues. The ends were cut back, 0 bases at V and 1 base at J, with 11 bases in the middle. Here the CDR3 reads CASSLVGSGSYEQYF. In DNA form, the CDR3 reads TGTGCCAGCAGCTTGGTTGGTAGCGGTTCCTACGAGCAGTACTTC.

The chain recombines TRBV5-1 with TRBJ2-7, with TRBD2 matching over 12 bases. The length of the CDR3 is 16 residues. CDR1 and CDR2 (germline): SGHRS, YFSETQ. Germline trimming cut 5 bases from V and 5 bases from J; bases unmatched to any gene: 11. DNA of the CDR3: TGCGCCAGCAGGTCCCTCCTAGCGGGAGGGCCGGACGAGCAGTACTTC. It translates to CASRSLLAGGPDEQYF. The entire variable domain, with the rest obtained from reference TRBV5-1 and TRBJ2-7, is as follows: KAGVTQTPRYLIKTRGQQVTLSCSPISGHRSVSWYQQTPGQGLQFLFEYFSETQRNKGNFPGRFSGRQFSNSRSEMNVSTLELGDSALYLCASRSLLAGGPDEQYFGPGTRLTVT.

This clone has only a few counts. The chain is built from TRBV28 and TRBJ1-1, with D perhaps TRBD1 (5 bases). V lost 8 bases to trimming and J lost 1 base, with 20 bases between them. Germline assignment: CDR1 MDHEN and CDR2 SYDVKM. This CDR3 region has 16 residues. For the CDR3, the DNA is TGTGCCAGCTTCGGGGGGGAAAATGCGGAGAACACTGAAGCTTTCTTT. This codes for CASFGGENAENTEAFF. The complete variable domain, with remaining parts taken from reference TRBV28 and TRBJ1-1, reads DVKVTQSSRYLVKRTGEKVFLECVQDMDHENMFWYRQDPGLGLRLIYFSYDVKMKEKGDIPEGYSVSREKKERFSLILESASTNQTSMYLCASFGGENAENTEAFFGQGTRLTVV.

The CDR3 DNA sequence: TGTGCCAGCAGCGCCGGGACAGGGTACGGGGAGCTGTTTTTT. Translation gives CASSAGTGYGELFF. The chain combines TRBV5-4 with TRBJ2-2, with 9 bases lining up with TRBD1. Germline V CDR1 and CDR2: SGHNT, YYREEE (reference sequence). The ends lost 4 bases at V and 7 bases at J; junction bases unmatched: 5. The CDR3 is made up of 14 amino acids.

The genes are TRBV12-5 and TRBJ1-5, with TRBD1 as a possible D gene (5 bases). CDR3 length equals 15 residues. V shed 0 bases and J shed 4 bases, with 10 bases lying between them. Germline V gene sequence: CDR1 LGHNT, CDR2 FRNRAP. This CDR3 reads CASGLVQAGNQPQHF. The DNA for the CDR3 is TGTGCTAGTGGTTTGGTACAGGCAGGTAATCAGCCCCAGCATTTT.

The chain links TRBV6-5 to TRBJ2-1; tentative D call: TRBD2 (5 bases). Trimming took 5 bases from V and 4 from J, leaving 15 bases between them. This CDR3 region has 15 residues. CDR1 is MNHEY and CDR2 is SVGAGI in the germline V gene. This CDR3 is CASSKRETPYNEQFF. CDR3 in DNA: TGTGCCAGCAGTAAGAGGGAGACCCCTTACAATGAGCAGTTCTTC.

This clone has only a few counts. The gene calls are TRBV20-1 and TRBJ1-2; perhaps TRBD1 as D (5 bases). CDR1 is DFQATT and CDR2 is SNEGSKA in the germline V gene (reference sequence). V dropped 2 bases and J dropped 7 bases, with 8 bases sitting between them. The CDR3 loop spans 11 amino acids. In DNA, the CDR3 is TGCAGTGCTAGATTCAGGGCTGGCTACACCTTC. Protein sequence: CSARFRAGYTF.

The chain has TRBV7-2 and TRBJ2-7; 8 nucleotides match TRBD2. Germline CDR1 is SGHTA and CDR2 is FQGNSA. The junction had 6 bases not matched to a gene; V was cut back by 5 bases and J by 3 bases. The CDR3 spans 14 residues. The CDR3 DNA follows: TGTGCCAGCAGCACCCCGGGACTAGACTACGAGCAGTACTTC. This gives the protein CASSTPGLDYEQYF.

The chain couples TRBV6-1 to TRBJ1-1, with 8 nucleotides matching TRBD1. This CDR3 region has 16 residues. Trimming cost V 1 base and J 5 bases; bases outside gene matches: 9. Germline V lookup: CDR1 MNHNS, CDR2 SASEGT. CDR3 region: CASSEDAGGGSTEAFF. DNA for the CDR3: TGTGCCAGCAGTGAAGACGCAGGGGGCGGAAGTACTGAAGCTTTCTTT.

The genes are TRBV19 and TRBJ2-7; the D gene is possibly TRBD1 (6 bases). V was pared by 2 bases and J by 2 bases, with 10 bases between. The CDR3 extends over 14 amino acids. Germline-derived CDR1 and CDR2 are LNHDA and SQIVND (reference sequence). The CDR3 region is CASSIPGVPYEQYF. The CDR3 DNA follows: TGTGCCAGTAGTATACCAGGGGTCCCCTACGAGCAGTACTTC. Full variable domain (missing parts from reference TRBV19 and TRBJ2-7): DGGITQSPKYLFRKEGQNVTLSCEQNLNHDAMYWYRQDPGQGLRLIYYSQIVNDFQKGDIAEGYSVSREKKESFPLTVTSAQKNPTAFYLCASSIPGVPYEQYFGPGTRLTVT.

Only one count was recorded for this clone. V usage is TRBV12-5 and J usage is TRBJ2-2; 8 bases map to TRBD1. Germline trimming cut 6 bases from V and 4 bases from J; bases unmatched to any gene: 19. The CDR3 sequence is 19 residues long. Germline values: CDR1 LGHNT, CDR2 FRNRAP. The CDR3 coding sequence is TGTGCTAGTGGATTGAGGACAGGGCCAAACCAGAGGGGCACCGGGGAGCTGTTTTTT. The encoded protein is CASGLRTGPNQRGTGELFF.

This clone was seen only once. The chain joins TRBV7-9 to TRBJ2-2; 8 nucleotides match TRBD2. The CDR3 extends over 16 amino acids. J gave up 3 bases and V 5 bases, and 8 bases lay outside the gene matches. Per germline, CDR1 SEHNR and CDR2 FQNEAQ (reference sequence). The CDR3, as DNA: TGTGCCAGCAGCGCCCGCGAGCGGGAGTACACCGGGGAGCTGTTTTTT. Translating it yields CASSAREREYTGELFF.

The J gene is TRBJ2-7, the V gene TRBV6-5; 8 bases are a match to TRBD1. Per germline, CDR1 MNHEY and CDR2 SVGAGI. This CDR3 has 13 residues. V lost 8 bases and J lost 2; bases outside the gene matches: 5. CDR3 DNA: TGTGCCAGCGGCGACAGGGGTGCCTACGAGCAGTACTTC. It is translated as CASGDRGAYEQYF.

The chain combines TRBV7-2 with TRBJ2-5; D is perhaps TRBD1 (6 bases). The CDR3 is 14 residues long. Trimming stripped 0 bases from V and 4 bases from J, with 9 bases between. Germline lookup yields CDR1 SGHTA and CDR2 FQGNSA. CDR3 in amino acids: CASSLAYRVETQYF. CDR3 DNA: TGTGCCAGCAGCTTAGCTTACAGGGTAGAGACCCAGTACTTC.

This clone has a single count. This chain uses TRBV18 with TRBJ2-2; 7 nucleotides match TRBD2. The V gene end was trimmed by 6 bases and the J gene end by 0 bases; junction bases not matched to a gene: 10. Germline CDR1 reads KGHSH; CDR2 reads LQKENI. CDR3 length: 17 residues. In DNA form, the CDR3 reads TGTGCCAGCTCCCATAAAGCCGGGGGGACGAACACCGGGGAGCTGTTTTTT. Translated: CASSHKAGGTNTGELFF.